These 24 T cell receptor beta chains came from one sample sequenced in a study of blood T cell repertoires in COVID-19. Libraries were prepared by immunoSEQ multiplex PCR; TCRdb keeps only in-frame clonotypes and omits some of them. The data contain 150,000 to 200,000 clones, 85% to 90% of them seen just once; the ten biggest clones take up around 0.63%. Input material: peripheral blood. The receptors were sampled from a man in his forties or fifties with acute or convalescent COVID-19.

The chain carries TRBV3-1 (or the pseudogene TRBV3-2) and TRBJ2-3, with D tentatively TRBD1 (5 bases). Germline V CDR1 and CDR2: LGHDT, YNNKEL (reference sequence). The CDR3 totals 16 residues. The V and J ends lost 0 bases and 4 bases respectively, with 14 bases between them. The CDR3 protein is CASSQEGRALSDTQYF. The DNA for the CDR3 is TGTGCCAGCAGCCAAGAAGGCAGGGCGCTCTCAGATACGCAGTATTTT.

This chain joins TRBV4-1 and TRBJ2-5, with TRBD1 identical over 8 bases. The V segment lost 3 bases and the J segment 1 base; nucleotides outside the gene matches: 10. This CDR3 region has 17 residues. The germline V gene encodes CDR1 MGHRA and CDR2 YSYEKL. The CDR3: CASSHHPARGLQETQYF. The CDR3 bases are TGCGCCAGCAGCCACCATCCGGCCAGGGGGCTCCAAGAGACCCAGTACTTC.

The chain has TRBV5-6 and TRBJ2-7; 8 positions agree with TRBD1. CDR3 size: 15 residues. Trimming removed 4 bases from V and 0 bases from J; junction bases left unmatched: 6. Per germline, CDR1 SGHDT and CDR2 YYEEEE. The CDR3 sequence is CASSTLDRGSYEQYV. CDR3 DNA: TGTGCCAGCAGCACACTAGACAGGGGCTCCTACGAGCAGTACGTC.

The CDR3 region has the DNA TGTGTCAGAAGCGTTCAGGGGGAGGCGAACACCGGGGAGCTGTTTTTT. Encoded protein: CVRSVQGEANTGELFF. The chain recombines TRBV7-5 with TRBJ2-2; the table's D call TRBD1 went unverified against the DNA. TRBV7-5 is described as a pseudogene. CDR3 length equals 16 residues.

The chain is built from TRBV5-5 and TRBJ1-6; D not resolved. The germline gives CDR1 SGHKS, CDR2 YYEKEE (reference sequence). The CDR3 covers 15 residues. The V and J ends lost 1 base and 8 bases respectively, with 13 bases between them. The CDR3 DNA reads as TGTGCCAGCAGCTTGCTTAGGACTCTAGATTCACCCCTCCACTTT. This encodes CASSLLRTLDSPLHF.

The chain carries TRBV3-1 (or the pseudogene TRBV3-2) and TRBJ2-1; TRBD1 is a possible D gene (5 bases). Between the trimmed V and J ends, which lost 0 bases and 10 bases, there was a span of 16 bases. The CDR3 has 15 residues. Germline V CDR1 and CDR2: LGHDT, YNNKEL (reference sequence). Here the CDR3 reads CASSQDMATGQEQFF. The CDR3, as DNA: TGTGCCAGCAGCCAAGATATGGCTACCGGACAAGAGCAGTTCTTC.

V is TRBV6-6 and J is TRBJ2-5; D gene uncertain. The CDR3 has 12 residues. Germline V gene data show CDR1 as MNHNY and CDR2 as SVGAGI (reference sequence). V was shortened by 3 bases and J by 5 bases, with 7 bases between the two germline ends. CDR3 in amino acids: CASSYARETQYF. CDR3 bases: TGTGCCAGCAGTTATGCTCGGGAGACCCAGTACTTC.

This chain connects TRBV19 to TRBJ1-5, with TRBD1 as a possible D gene (5 bases). The CDR3 totals 16 residues. CDR1 is LNHDA, CDR2 SQIVND, per germline (reference sequence). V was clipped by 7 bases and J by 2 bases, with 18 bases between them. CDR3 loop: CASTNQVRVGNQPQHF. In DNA form, the CDR3 reads TGTGCCAGTACCAACCAAGTCAGGGTAGGCAATCAGCCCCAGCATTTT.

This clone was seen only once. The rearrangement links TRBV13 to TRBJ2-2; D may be TRBD2 (5 bases). Trimming shortened V by 5 bases and J by 4 bases, and 14 bases separated the two germline ends. Germline V gene lookup returns CDR1 PRHDT and CDR2 FYEKMQ (reference sequence). This CDR3 has 15 residues. The CDR3 region is CASSRLRAGTGELFF. The CDR3 DNA is TGTGCCAGCAGCCGCCTGAGGGCGGGCACCGGGGAGCTGTTTTTT. Drawing the rest from reference TRBV13 and TRBJ2-2, the complete variable domain is AAGVIQSPRHLIKEKRETATLKCYPIPRHDTVYWYQQGPGQDPQFLISFYEKMQSDKGSIPDRFSAQQFSDYHSELNMSSLELGDSALYFCASSRLRAGTGELFFGEGSRLTVL.

The chain is built from TRBV19 and TRBJ1-2, with a possible D match to TRBD1 (6 bases). The CDR3 is 15 amino acids. Per the germline V gene, CDR1 is LNHDA and CDR2 is SQIVND (reference sequence). Trimming cost V 10 bases and J 2 bases, with 20 bases left between them. CDR3 sequence reads: CATNRVGQGNYGYTF. CDR3 sequence (DNA): TGTGCCACCAATAGAGTTGGGCAGGGGAACTATGGCTACACCTTC. Filled out from reference TRBV19 and TRBJ1-2, the complete variable domain reads DGGITQSPKYLFRKEGQNVTLSCEQNLNHDAMYWYRQDPGQGLRLIYYSQIVNDFQKGDIAEGYSVSREKKESFPLTVTSAQKNPTAFYLCATNRVGQGNYGYTFGSGTRLTVV.

The chain has TRBV28 and TRBJ1-3; TRBD1 matches 8 bases. The germline V gene has CDR1 MDHEN and CDR2 SYDVKM. The V segment lost 5 bases and the J segment 4 bases; nucleotides outside the gene matches: 10. CDR3 size: 16 residues. The CDR3 here is CASSQDRVLLGNTIYF. DNA for the CDR3: TGTGCCAGCAGTCAGGACAGGGTGTTGTTAGGAAACACCATATATTTT. The full variable domain, rest sourced from reference TRBV28 and TRBJ1-3, is DVKVTQSSRYLVKRTGEKVFLECVQDMDHENMFWYRQDPGLGLRLIYFSYDVKMKEKGDIPEGYSVSREKKERFSLILESASTNQTSMYLCASSQDRVLLGNTIYFGEGSWLTVV.

This rearrangement joins TRBV2 to TRBJ2-7; a possible D gene is TRBD1 (5 bases). This CDR3 comprises 13 residues. Per the germline V gene, CDR1 is SNHLY and CDR2 is FYNNEI. V dropped 8 bases and J dropped 3 bases, with 14 bases sitting between them. The CDR3 nucleotides are TGTGCCAGCTATAGTGGCAGGGACTACGAGCAGTACTTC. Protein product: CASYSGRDYEQYF.

This chain joins TRBV7-8 and TRBJ2-3, with 7 bases matching TRBD1. Germline CDR1 reads SGHVS; CDR2 reads FQNEAQ. V lost 2 bases and J lost 14; bases outside the gene matches: 10. CDR3 length: 13 residues. In nucleotides, the CDR3 is TGTGCCAGCAGCTTACCAGAAACAGGGGTACGGTATTTT. This codes for CASSLPETGVRYF.

V is TRBV11-2 and J is TRBJ2-1; 9 bases fit TRBD2. This CDR3 has 16 amino acids. The germline V gene encodes CDR1 SGHAT and CDR2 FQNNGV. Trimming took 1 base from V and 6 from J; bases not matched to a gene: 7. CDR3 sequence reads: CASSLGLAGYFNEQFF. DNA of the CDR3: TGTGCCAGCAGCTTAGGCCTAGCGGGGTACTTCAATGAGCAGTTCTTC.

The chain couples TRBV3-1 (or the pseudogene TRBV3-2) to TRBJ1-2, with TRBD1 identical over 8 bases. The CDR3 runs to 15 residues. V lost 4 bases to trimming and J lost 3 bases; unmatched junction nucleotides: 7. Germline loops: CDR1 LGHDT, CDR2 YNNKEL (reference sequence). In nucleotides, the CDR3 is TGTGCCAGCAGCCGTGGACAGGGCGCTTACTATGGCTACACCTTC. Its protein is CASSRGQGAYYGYTF.

V is TRBV27 and J is TRBJ2-2; 10 positions agree with TRBD2. Unmatched junction bases numbered 5, after V lost 5 bases and J lost 5 bases. CDR1 and CDR2 from the germline V gene are MNHEY and SMNVEV (reference sequence). This CDR3 contains 15 residues. Written as DNA, the CDR3 is TGTGCCAGCAGTCCACTAGCGGGGATAACCGGGGAGCTGTTTTTT. Protein: CASSPLAGITGELFF.

This chain uses TRBV3-1 (or the pseudogene TRBV3-2) with TRBJ1-2; D perhaps matches TRBD1 (5 bases). V lost 4 bases, J lost 4 bases, and 10 bases lay in between. Germline CDR1 reads LGHDT; CDR2 reads YNNKEL (reference sequence). This CDR3 has 13 residues. Here the CDR3 DNA reads TGTGCCAGCAGCCCCACAGGACCCTATGGCTACACCTTC. Residues: CASSPTGPYGYTF.

The genes are TRBV28 and TRBJ1-5; D call uncertain. V lost 5 bases and J lost 0, with 14 bases in between. Germline CDR1 and CDR2: MDHEN and SYDVKM. There are 16 residues in the CDR3. The CDR3 nucleotides read TGTGCCAGCAGTCTAAGACGGGTGAATAGCAATCAGCCCCAGCATTTT. It yields the protein CASSLRRVNSNQPQHF.

J is TRBJ2-5 and V is TRBV10-3, with 10 bases that match TRBD2. The trim removed 4 bases at V and 5 bases at J, leaving 7 bases unmatched. Per the germline V gene, CDR1 is ENHRY and CDR2 is SYGVKD. The CDR3 consists of 15 residues. CDR3 in amino acids: CAISVESGGAETQYF. The CDR3 DNA reads TGTGCCATCAGTGTGGAGAGCGGGGGGGCCGAGACCCAGTACTTC.

The chain links TRBV19 to TRBJ2-7, with D uncertain. The V end was cut by 0 bases, the J end by 4 bases, with 16 bases between. The CDR3 runs to 16 residues. Germline V lookup: CDR1 LNHDA, CDR2 SQIVND (reference sequence). The DNA of the CDR3 is TGTGCCAGTAGTATAGATAAGACTGCCTTCGGGTACGAGCAGTACTTC. The encoded protein is CASSIDKTAFGYEQYF.

This chain connects TRBV7-9 to TRBJ1-1; 8 bases fit TRBD1. Germline assignment: CDR1 SEHNR and CDR2 FQNEAQ (reference sequence). V trimming: 4 bases; J trimming: 9 bases; junction bases outside the gene matches: 7. This CDR3 comprises 13 residues. The CDR3 DNA follows: TGTGCCAGCAGCTCAGAAACAGGGGGTCAAGCTTTCTTT. This translates into CASSSETGGQAFF.

The J gene is TRBJ2-5, the V gene TRBV19, with D unresolved. Germline V lookup: CDR1 LNHDA, CDR2 SQIVND (reference sequence). This CDR3 has 15 residues. The ends were cut back, 5 bases at V and 3 bases at J, with 16 bases in the middle. The CDR3 is CASSLDRVTKETQYF. The CDR3 DNA sequence: TGTGCCAGTAGTCTCGACCGGGTCACTAAAGAGACCCAGTACTTC.

This rearrangement joins TRBV10-3 to TRBJ2-2, with 8 bases that match TRBD1. The CDR3 is 14 residues long. CDR1 and CDR2 from the germline V gene are ENHRY and SYGVKD. The ends lost 10 bases at V and 3 bases at J; junction bases unmatched: 7. The CDR3 spells CATQEQGDTGELFF. The DNA of the CDR3 is TGTGCCACCCAGGAACAGGGGGACACCGGGGAGCTGTTTTTT.

The genes are TRBV19 and TRBJ2-7; D might be TRBD2 (5 bases). Between the trimmed V and J ends, which lost 1 base and 9 bases, there was a span of 13 bases. There are 13 residues in the CDR3. CDR1 is LNHDA and CDR2 is SQIVND in the germline V gene (reference sequence). CDR3 coding DNA: TGTGCCAGTAGTATAGTTCGGGGAAGATCGCAGTACTTC. It translates to CASSIVRGRSQYF.